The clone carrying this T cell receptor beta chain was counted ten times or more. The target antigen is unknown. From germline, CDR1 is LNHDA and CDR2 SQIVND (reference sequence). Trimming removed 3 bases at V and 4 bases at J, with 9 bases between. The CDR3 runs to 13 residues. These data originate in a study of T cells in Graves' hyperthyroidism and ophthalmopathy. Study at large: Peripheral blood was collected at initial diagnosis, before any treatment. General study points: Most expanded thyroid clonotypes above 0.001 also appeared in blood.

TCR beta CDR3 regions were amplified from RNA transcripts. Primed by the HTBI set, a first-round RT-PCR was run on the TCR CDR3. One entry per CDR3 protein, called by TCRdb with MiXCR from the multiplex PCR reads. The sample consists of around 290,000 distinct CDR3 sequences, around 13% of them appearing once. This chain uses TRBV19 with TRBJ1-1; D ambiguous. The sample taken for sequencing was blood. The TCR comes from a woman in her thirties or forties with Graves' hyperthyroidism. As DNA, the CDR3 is TGTGCCAGTAGTATCCGCGGCCTCACTGAAGCTTTCTTT. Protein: CASSIRGLTEAFF. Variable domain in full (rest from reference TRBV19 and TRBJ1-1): DGGITQSPKYLFRKEGQNVTLSCEQNLNHDAMYWYRQDPGQGLRLIYYSQIVNDFQKGDIAEGYSVSREKKESFPLTVTSAQKNPTAFYLCASSIRGLTEAFFGQGTRLTVV.